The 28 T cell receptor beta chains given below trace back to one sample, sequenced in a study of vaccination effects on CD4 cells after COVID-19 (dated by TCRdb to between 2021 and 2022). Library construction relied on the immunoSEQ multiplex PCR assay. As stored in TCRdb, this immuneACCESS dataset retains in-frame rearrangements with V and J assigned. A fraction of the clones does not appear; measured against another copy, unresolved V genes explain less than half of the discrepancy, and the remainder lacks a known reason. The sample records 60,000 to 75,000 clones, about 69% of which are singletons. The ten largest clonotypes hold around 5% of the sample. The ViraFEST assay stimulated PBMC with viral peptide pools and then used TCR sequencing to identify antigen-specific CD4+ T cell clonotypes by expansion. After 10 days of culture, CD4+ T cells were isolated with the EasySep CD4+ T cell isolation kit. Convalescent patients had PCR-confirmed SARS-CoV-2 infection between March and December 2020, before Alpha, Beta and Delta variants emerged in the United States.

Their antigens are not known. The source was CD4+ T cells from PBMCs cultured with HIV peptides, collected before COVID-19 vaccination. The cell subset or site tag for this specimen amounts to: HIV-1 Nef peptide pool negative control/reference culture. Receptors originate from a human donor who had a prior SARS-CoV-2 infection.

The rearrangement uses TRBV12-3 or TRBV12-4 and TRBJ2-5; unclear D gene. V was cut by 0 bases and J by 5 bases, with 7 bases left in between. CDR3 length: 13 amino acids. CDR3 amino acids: CASSLALSETQYF. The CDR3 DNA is TGTGCCAGCAGTTTAGCGCTAAGTGAGACCCAGTACTTC.

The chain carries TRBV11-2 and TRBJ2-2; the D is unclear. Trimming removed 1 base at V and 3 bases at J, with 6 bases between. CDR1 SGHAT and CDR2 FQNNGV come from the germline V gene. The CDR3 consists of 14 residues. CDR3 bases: TGTGCCAGCAGCTTAGCGGAGTACACCGGGGAGCTGTTTTTT. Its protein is CASSLAEYTGELFF.

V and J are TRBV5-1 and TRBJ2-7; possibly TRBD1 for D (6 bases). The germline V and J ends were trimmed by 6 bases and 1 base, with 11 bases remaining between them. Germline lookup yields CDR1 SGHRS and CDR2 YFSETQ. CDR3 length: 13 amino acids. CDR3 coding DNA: TGCGCCAGCAAAAAGGGGGAATCCTACGAGCAGTACTTC. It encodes CASKKGESYEQYF.

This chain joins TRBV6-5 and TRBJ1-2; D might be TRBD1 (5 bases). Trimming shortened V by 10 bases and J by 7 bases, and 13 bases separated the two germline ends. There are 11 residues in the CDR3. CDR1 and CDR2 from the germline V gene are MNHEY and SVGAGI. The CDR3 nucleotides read TGTGCCACCCTAGCCCAGGGTGGCTACACCTTC. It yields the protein CATLAQGGYTF.

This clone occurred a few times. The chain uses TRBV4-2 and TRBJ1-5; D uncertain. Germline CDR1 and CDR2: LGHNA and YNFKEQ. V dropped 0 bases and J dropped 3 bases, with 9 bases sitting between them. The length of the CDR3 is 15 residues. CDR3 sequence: CASSQDIGNNQPQHF. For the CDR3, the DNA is TGTGCCAGCAGCCAAGATATCGGGAACAATCAGCCCCAGCATTTT.

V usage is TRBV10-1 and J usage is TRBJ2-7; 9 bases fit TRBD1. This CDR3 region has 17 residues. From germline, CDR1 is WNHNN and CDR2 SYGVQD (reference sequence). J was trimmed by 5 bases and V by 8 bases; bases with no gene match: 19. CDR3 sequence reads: CASATGGRGVSVHEQYF. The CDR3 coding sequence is TGCGCCAGCGCCACAGGGGGCCGCGGTGTCTCTGTCCACGAGCAGTACTTC.

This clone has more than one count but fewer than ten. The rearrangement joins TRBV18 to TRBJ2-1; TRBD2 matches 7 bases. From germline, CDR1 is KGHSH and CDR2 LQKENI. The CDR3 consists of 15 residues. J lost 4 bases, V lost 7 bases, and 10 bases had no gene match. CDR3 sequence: CASCTGGSGYNEQFF. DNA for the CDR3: TGTGCCAGCTGCACCGGGGGGTCGGGATACAATGAGCAGTTCTTC.

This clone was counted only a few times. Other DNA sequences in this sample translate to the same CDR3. The DNA of the CDR3 is TGTGCCATCAGTGAGTCTCGGTACGAGCAGTACTTC. Protein: CAISESRYEQYF. J is TRBJ2-7 and V is TRBV10-3; D is unclear. This CDR3 contains 12 residues. V was clipped by 0 bases and J by 4 bases, with 4 bases between them. In germline, CDR1 is ENHRY, CDR2 SYGVKD.

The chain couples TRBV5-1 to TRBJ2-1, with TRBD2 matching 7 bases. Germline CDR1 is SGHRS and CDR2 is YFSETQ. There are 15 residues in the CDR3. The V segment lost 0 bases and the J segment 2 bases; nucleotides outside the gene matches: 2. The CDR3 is CASSLASGTYNEQFF. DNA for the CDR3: TGCGCCAGCAGCTTGGCTAGCGGTACCTACAATGAGCAGTTCTTC.

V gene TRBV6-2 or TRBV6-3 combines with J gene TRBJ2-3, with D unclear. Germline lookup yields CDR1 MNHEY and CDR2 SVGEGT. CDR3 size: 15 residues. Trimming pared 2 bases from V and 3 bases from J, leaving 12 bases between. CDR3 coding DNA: TGTGCCAGCAGTTACCGGGTCCACGGAACAGATACGCAGTATTTT. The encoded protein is CASSYRVHGTDTQYF.

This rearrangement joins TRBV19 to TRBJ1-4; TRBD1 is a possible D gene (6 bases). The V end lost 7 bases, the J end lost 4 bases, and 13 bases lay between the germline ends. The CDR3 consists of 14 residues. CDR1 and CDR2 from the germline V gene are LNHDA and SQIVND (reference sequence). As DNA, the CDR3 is TGTGCCAGTAAATCCGACAGGATTAATGAAAAACTGTTTTTT. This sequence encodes CASKSDRINEKLFF.

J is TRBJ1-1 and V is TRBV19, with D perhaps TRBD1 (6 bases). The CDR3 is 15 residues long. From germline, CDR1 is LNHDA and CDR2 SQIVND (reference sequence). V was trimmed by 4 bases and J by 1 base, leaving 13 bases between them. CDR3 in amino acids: CASSTPRGGNTEAFF. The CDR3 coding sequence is TGTGCCAGTAGTACCCCGAGGGGGGGGAACACTGAAGCTTTCTTT. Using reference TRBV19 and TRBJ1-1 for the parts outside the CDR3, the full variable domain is DGGITQSPKYLFRKEGQNVTLSCEQNLNHDAMYWYRQDPGQGLRLIYYSQIVNDFQKGDIAEGYSVSREKKESFPLTVTSAQKNPTAFYLCASSTPRGGNTEAFFGQGTRLTVV.

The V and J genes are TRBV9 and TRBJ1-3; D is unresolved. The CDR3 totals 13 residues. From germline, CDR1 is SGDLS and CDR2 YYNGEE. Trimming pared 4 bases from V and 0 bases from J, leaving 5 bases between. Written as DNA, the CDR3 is TGTGCCAGCAGCAGGGACTCTGGAAACACCATATATTTT. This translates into CASSRDSGNTIYF.

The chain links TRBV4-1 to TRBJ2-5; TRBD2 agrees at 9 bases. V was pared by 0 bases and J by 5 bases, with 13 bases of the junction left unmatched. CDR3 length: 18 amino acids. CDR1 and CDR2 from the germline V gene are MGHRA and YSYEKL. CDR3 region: CASSQDHPSGAWEETQYF. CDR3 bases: TGCGCCAGCAGCCAAGATCACCCTAGCGGGGCCTGGGAGGAGACCCAGTACTTC.

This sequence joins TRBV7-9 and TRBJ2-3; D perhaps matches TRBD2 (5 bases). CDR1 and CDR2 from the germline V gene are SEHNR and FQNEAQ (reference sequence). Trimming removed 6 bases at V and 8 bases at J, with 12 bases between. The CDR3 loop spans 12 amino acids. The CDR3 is CASRSLGGTQYF. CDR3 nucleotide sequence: TGTGCCAGCAGGTCACTAGGTGGTACGCAGTATTTT.

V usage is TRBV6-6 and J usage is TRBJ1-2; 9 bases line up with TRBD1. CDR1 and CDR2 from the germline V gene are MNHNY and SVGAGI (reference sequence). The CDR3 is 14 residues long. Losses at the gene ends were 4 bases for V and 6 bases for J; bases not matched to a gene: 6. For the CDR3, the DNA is TGTGCCAGCAGTTTCGGGACAGGGTTAAATGGCTACACCTTC. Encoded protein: CASSFGTGLNGYTF.

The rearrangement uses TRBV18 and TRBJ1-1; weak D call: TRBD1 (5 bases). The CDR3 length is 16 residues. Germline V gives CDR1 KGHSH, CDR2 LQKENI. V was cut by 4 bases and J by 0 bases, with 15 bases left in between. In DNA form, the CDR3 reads TGTGCCAGCTCACTAGGACAATTAGGCCTGAACACTGAAGCTTTCTTT. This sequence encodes CASSLGQLGLNTEAFF.

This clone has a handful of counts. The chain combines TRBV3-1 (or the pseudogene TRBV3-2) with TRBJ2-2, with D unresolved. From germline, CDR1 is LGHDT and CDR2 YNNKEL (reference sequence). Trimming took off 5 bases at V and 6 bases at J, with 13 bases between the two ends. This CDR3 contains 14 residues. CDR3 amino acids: CASSATLASGELFF. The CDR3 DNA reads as TGTGCCAGCAGCGCCACGCTCGCGTCCGGGGAGCTGTTTTTT.

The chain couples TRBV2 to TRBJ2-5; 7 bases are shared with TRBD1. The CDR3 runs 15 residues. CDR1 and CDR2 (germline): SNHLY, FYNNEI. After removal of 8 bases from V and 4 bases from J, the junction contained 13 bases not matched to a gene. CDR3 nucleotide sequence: TGTGCCAGCGGAAGACAGGGTGCTACGAGAGAGACCCAGTACTTC. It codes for CASGRQGATRETQYF.

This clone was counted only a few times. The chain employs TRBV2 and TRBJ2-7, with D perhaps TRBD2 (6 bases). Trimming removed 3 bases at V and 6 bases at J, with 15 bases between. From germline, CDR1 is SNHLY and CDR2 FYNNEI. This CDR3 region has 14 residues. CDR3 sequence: CASSDPREVSEQYF. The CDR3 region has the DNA TGTGCCAGCAGTGACCCAAGGGAGGTATCCGAGCAGTACTTC.

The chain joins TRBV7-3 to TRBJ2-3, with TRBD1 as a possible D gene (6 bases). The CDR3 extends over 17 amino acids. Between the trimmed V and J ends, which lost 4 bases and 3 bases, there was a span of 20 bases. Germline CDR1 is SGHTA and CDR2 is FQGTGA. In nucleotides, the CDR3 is TGTGCCAGCAGCTCCCCCCAGGGGACCACCGGAACAGATACGCAGTATTTT. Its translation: CASSSPQGTTGTDTQYF.

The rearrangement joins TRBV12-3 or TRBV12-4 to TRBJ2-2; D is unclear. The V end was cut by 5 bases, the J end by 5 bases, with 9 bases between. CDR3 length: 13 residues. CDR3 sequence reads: CASSPEWTGELFF. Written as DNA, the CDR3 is TGTGCCAGCAGTCCTGAGTGGACCGGGGAGCTGTTTTTT.

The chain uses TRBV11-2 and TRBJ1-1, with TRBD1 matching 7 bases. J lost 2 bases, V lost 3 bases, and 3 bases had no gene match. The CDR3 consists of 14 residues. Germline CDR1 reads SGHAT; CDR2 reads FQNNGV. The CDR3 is CASSFQGGNTEAFF. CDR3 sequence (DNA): TGTGCCAGCAGCTTTCAGGGGGGTAACACTGAAGCTTTCTTT.

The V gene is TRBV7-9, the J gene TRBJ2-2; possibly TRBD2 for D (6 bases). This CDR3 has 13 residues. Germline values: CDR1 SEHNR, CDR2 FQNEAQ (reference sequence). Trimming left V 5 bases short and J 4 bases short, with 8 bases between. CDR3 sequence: CASSPSATGELFF. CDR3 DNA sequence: TGTGCCAGCAGCCCTAGCGCCACCGGGGAGCTGTTTTTT.

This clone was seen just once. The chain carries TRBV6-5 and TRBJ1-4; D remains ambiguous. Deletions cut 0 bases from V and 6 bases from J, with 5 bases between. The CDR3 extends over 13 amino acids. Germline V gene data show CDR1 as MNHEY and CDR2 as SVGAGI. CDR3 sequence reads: CASSYSWDEKLFF. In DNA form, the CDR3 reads TGTGCCAGCAGTTACTCGTGGGATGAAAAACTGTTTTTT.

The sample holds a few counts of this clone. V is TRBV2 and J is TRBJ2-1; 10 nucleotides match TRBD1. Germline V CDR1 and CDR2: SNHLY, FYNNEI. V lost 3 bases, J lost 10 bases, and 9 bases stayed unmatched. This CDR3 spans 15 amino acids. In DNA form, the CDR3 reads TGTGCCAGCAGTGATATGAGGACAGGGGGGAGGGAGCAGTTCTTC. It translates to CASSDMRTGGREQFF.

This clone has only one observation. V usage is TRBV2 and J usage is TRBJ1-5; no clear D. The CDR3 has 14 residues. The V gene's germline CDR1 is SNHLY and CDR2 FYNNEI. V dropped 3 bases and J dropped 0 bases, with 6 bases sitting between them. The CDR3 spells CASSDTYSNQPQHF. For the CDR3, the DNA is TGTGCCAGCAGTGACACCTATAGCAATCAGCCCCAGCATTTT.

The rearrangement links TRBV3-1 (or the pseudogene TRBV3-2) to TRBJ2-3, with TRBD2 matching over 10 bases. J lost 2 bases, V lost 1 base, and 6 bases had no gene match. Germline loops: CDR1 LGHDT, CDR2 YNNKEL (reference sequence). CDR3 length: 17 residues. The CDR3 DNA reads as TGTGCCAGCAGCCAAGGGCTAGCGGGGGTTTACACAGATACGCAGTATTTT. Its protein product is CASSQGLAGVYTDTQYF.